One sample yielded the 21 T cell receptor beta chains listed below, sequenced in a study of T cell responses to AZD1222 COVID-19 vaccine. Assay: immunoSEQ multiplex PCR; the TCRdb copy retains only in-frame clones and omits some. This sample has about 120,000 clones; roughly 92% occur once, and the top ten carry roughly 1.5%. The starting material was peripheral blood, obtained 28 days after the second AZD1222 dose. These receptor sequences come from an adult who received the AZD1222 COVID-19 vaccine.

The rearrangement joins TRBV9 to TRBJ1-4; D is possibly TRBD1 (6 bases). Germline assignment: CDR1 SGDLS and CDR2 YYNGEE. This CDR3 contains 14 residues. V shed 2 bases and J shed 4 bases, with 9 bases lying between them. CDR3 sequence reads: CASSVDSFNEKLFF. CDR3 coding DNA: TGTGCCAGCAGCGTGGACAGCTTTAATGAAAAACTGTTTTTT.

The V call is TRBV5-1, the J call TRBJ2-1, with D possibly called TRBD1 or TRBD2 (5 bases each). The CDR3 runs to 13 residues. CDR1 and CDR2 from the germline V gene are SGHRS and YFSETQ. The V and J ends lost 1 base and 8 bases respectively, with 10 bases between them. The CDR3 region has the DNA TGCGCCAGCAGCTTGATCCGGGGCGATGAGCAGTTCTTC. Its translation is CASSLIRGDEQFF. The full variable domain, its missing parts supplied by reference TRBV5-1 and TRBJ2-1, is KAGVTQTPRYLIKTRGQQVTLSCSPISGHRSVSWYQQTPGQGLQFLFEYFSETQRNKGNFPGRFSGRQFSNSRSEMNVSTLELGDSALYLCASSLIRGDEQFFGPGTRLTVL.

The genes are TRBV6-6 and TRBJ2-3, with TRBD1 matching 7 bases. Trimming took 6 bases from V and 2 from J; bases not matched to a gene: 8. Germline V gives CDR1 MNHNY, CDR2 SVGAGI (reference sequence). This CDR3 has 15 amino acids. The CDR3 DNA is TGTGCCAGCAGGACTACAGGGGCCATCACAGATACGCAGTATTTT. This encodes CASRTTGAITDTQYF.

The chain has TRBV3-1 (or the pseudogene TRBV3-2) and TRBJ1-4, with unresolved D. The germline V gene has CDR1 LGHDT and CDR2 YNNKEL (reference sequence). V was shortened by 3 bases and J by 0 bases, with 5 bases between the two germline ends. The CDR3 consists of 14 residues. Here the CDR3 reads CASSQVATNEKLFF. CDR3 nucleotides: TGTGCCAGCAGCCAGGTTGCAACTAATGAAAAACTGTTTTTT.

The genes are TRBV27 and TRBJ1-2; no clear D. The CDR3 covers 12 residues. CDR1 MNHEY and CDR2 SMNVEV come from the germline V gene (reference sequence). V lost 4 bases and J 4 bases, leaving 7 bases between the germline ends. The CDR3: CASSSDTYGYTF. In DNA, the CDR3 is TGTGCCAGCAGTTCGGATACCTATGGCTACACCTTC.

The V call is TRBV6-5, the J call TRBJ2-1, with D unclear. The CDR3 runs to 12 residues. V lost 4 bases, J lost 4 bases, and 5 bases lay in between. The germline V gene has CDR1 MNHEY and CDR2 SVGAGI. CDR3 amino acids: CASSSAYNEQFF. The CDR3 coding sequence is TGTGCCAGCAGTTCCGCGTACAATGAGCAGTTCTTC.

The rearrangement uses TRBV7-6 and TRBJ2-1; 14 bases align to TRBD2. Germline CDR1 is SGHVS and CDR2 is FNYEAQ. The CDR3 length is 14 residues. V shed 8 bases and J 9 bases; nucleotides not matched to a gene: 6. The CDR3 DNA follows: TGTGCCAGCCAGGGACTAGCGGGAGTTGGTGAGCAGTTCTTC. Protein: CASQGLAGVGEQFF.

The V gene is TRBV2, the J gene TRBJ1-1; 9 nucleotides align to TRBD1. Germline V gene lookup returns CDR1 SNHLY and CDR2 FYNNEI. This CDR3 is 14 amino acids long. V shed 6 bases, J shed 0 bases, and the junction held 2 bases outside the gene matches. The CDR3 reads CASSWDRVNTEAFF. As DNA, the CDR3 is TGTGCCAGCAGCTGGGACAGGGTGAACACTGAAGCTTTCTTT. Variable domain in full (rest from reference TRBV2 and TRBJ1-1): EPEVTQTPSHQVTQMGQEVILRCVPISNHLYFYWYRQILGQKVEFLVSFYNNEISEKSEIFDDQFSVERPDGSNFTLKIRSTKLEDSAMYFCASSWDRVNTEAFFGQGTRLTVV.

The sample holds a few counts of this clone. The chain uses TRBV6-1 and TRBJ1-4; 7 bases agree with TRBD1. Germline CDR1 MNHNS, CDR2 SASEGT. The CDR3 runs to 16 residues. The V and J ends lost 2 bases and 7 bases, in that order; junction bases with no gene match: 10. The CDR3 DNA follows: TGTGCCAGCAGTGAACAGGAGGGCCAGGGGGGTGAAAAACTGTTTTTT. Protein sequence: CASSEQEGQGGEKLFF.

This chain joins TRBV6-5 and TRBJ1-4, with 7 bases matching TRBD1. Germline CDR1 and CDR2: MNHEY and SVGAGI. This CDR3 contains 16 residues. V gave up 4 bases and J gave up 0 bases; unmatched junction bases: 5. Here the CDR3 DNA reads TGTGCCAGCAGTTTCACAGGGGCAGCAACTAATGAAAAACTGTTTTTT. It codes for CASSFTGAATNEKLFF.

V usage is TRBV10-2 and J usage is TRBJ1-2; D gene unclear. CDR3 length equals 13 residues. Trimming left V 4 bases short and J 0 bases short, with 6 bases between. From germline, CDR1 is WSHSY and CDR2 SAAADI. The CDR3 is CASSALANYGYTF. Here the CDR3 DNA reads TGCGCCAGCAGTGCACTGGCTAACTATGGCTACACCTTC.

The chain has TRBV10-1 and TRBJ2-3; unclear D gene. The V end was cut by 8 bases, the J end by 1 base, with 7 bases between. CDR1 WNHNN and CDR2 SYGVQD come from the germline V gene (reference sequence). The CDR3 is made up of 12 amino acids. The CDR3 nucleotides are TGCGCCAGCGGATACCGCACAGATACGCAGTATTTT. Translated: CASGYRTDTQYF.

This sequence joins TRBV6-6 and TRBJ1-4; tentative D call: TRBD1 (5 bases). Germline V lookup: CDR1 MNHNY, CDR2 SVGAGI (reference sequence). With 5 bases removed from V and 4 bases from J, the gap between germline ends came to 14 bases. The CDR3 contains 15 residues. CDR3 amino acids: CASSRTGRNNEKLFF. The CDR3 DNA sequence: TGTGCCAGCAGTCGGACGGGACGGAATAATGAAAAACTGTTTTTT.

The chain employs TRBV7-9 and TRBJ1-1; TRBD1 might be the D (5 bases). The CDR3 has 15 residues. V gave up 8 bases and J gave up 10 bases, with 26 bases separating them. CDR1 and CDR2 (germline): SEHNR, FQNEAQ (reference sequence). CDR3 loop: CASERGEASPAGAFF. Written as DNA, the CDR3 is TGTGCCAGCGAAAGGGGAGAGGCATCGCCCGCGGGAGCTTTCTTT. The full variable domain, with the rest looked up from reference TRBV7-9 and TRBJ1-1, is DTGVSQNPRHKITKRGQNVTFRCDPISEHNRLYWYRQTLGQGPEFLTYFQNEAQLEKSRLLSDRFSAERPKGSFSTLEIQRTEQGDSAMYLCASERGEASPAGAFFGQGTRLTVV.

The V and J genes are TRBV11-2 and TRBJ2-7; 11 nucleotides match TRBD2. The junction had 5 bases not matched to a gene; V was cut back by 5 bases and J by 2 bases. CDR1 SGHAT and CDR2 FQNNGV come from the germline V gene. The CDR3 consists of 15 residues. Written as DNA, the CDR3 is TGTGCCAGCAGCCAAGGGACTAGCGGTACCTACGAGCAGTACTTC. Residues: CASSQGTSGTYEQYF.

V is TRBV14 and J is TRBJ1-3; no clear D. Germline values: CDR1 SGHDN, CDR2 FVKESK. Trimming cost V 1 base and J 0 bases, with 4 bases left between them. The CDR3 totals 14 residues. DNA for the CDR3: TGTGCCAGCAGCCAAGGACACTCTGGAAACACCATATATTTT. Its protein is CASSQGHSGNTIYF.

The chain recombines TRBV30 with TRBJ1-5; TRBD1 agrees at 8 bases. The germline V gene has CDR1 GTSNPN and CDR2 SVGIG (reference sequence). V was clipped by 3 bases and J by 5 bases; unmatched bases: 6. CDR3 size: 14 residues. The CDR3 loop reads CAWSQGAIDQPQHF. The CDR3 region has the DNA TGTGCCTGGAGCCAGGGGGCCATTGATCAGCCCCAGCATTTT.

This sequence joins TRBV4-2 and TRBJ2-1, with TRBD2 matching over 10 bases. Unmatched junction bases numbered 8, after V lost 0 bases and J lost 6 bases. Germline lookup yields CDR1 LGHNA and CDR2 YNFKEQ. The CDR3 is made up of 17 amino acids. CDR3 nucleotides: TGTGCCAGCAGCCAAGAATCTAGCGGGAGTCCTAGCAATGAGCAGTTCTTC. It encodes CASSQESSGSPSNEQFF.

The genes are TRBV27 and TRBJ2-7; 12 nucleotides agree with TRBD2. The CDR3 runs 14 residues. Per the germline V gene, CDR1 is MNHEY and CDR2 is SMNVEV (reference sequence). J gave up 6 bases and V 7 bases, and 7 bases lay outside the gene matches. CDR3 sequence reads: CASTRTSGMGEQYF. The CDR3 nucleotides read TGTGCCAGCACCCGGACTAGCGGGATGGGCGAGCAGTACTTC.

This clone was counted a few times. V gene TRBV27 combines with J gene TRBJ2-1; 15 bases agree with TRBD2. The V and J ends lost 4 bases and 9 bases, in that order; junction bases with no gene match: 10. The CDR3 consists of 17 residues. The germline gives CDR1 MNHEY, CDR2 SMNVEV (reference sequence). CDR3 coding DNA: TGTGCCAGCAGTTCAGGACTAGCGGGAGGGTTTATGGGTGAGCAGTTCTTC. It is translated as CASSSGLAGGFMGEQFF.

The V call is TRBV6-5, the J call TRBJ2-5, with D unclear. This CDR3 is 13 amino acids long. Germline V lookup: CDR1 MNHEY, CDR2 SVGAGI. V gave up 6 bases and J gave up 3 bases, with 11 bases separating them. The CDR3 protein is CASSPAGKETQYF. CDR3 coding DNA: TGTGCCAGCAGCCCGGCTGGTAAAGAGACCCAGTACTTC.